Presented here are 9 T cell receptor beta chains from one specimen sequenced in a study of patients and donors after allogeneic stem cell transplantation. Using its own MiXCR run on the RT-PCR reads, TCRdb lists one record per CDR3 protein. Of roughly 230,000 distinct CDR3 sequences listed, 12% to 15% are singletons. The sequenced sample consisted of blood, either unsorted or a sorted T cell fraction (not recorded which). Source of these receptors: a human donor who was either an allogeneic HSCT recipient or a stem cell or donor lymphocyte infusion donor (not recorded which). It is not recorded whose cells these are; they may come from a transplant donor.

This clonotype has just a few counts. The chain recombines TRBV18 with TRBJ2-7, with a tentative D call TRBD2 (6 bases). Trimming took off 3 bases at V and 4 bases at J, with 16 bases between the two ends. This CDR3 has 15 amino acids. Germline V gene data show CDR1 as KGHSH and CDR2 as LQKENI. CDR3 sequence: CASSPPGVAEYEQYF. The CDR3 DNA reads as TGTGCCAGCTCACCCCCCGGAGTAGCGGAATACGAGCAGTACTTC.

This clonotype has ten or more counts. The rearrangement links TRBV5-1 to TRBJ2-3; TRBD1 agrees at 7 bases. V was pared by 4 bases and J by 4 bases, with 9 bases of the junction left unmatched. The germline CDR1 and CDR2 sequences are SGHRS and YFSETQ. The CDR3 length is 15 residues. This chain's CDR3 is CASSALDRVADTQYF. CDR3 DNA: TGCGCCAGCAGCGCCCTAGACAGGGTGGCAGATACGCAGTATTTT.

V usage is TRBV3-1 and J usage is TRBJ1-4; D is unclear. Trimming pared 0 bases from V and 3 bases from J, leaving 11 bases between. Per the germline V gene, CDR1 is LGHDT and CDR2 is YNNKEL (reference sequence). The CDR3 covers 16 residues. Here the CDR3 reads CASSQDLSLANEKLFF. The CDR3 DNA is TGTGCCAGCAGCCAAGATCTTAGTTTGGCTAATGAAAAACTGTTTTTT.

This chain uses TRBV24-1 with TRBJ2-3; 9 bases agree with TRBD2. Germline V lookup: CDR1 KGHDR, CDR2 SFDVKD. The junction had 9 bases not matched to a gene; V was cut back by 4 bases and J by 5 bases. The CDR3 covers 16 residues. CDR3 protein: CATSEVRGGAGDTQYF. The CDR3 DNA sequence: TGTGCCACCAGTGAAGTTCGCGGGGGGGCGGGAGATACGCAGTATTTT.

The CDR3 bases are TGTGCCAGCAGTGCCGGACAGGGTAGCCACGAGCAGTACTTC. This sequence encodes CASSAGQGSHEQYF. This sequence joins TRBV6-1 and TRBJ2-7; 8 nucleotides agree with TRBD1. With V trimmed by 4 bases and J by 5 bases, 7 bases remained unmatched. Germline V gene lookup returns CDR1 MNHNS and CDR2 SASEGT. This CDR3 spans 14 amino acids.

Only a few counts were recorded for this clonotype. V is TRBV4-2 and J is TRBJ1-3, with 7 bases matching TRBD1. J gave up 0 bases and V 1 base, and 3 bases lay outside the gene matches. This CDR3 is 16 amino acids long. Per germline, CDR1 LGHNA and CDR2 YNFKEQ. CDR3 loop: CASSQATGSSGNTIYF. CDR3 coding DNA: TGTGCCAGCAGCCAAGCGACAGGGTCCTCTGGAAACACCATATATTTT.

This clonotype came up many times. The V call is TRBV30, the J call TRBJ2-4, with TRBD1 matching over 9 bases. The CDR3 runs 13 residues. CDR1 is GTSNPN, CDR2 SVGIG, per germline (reference sequence). Germline trimming cut 1 base from V and 5 bases from J; bases unmatched to any gene: 0. Written as DNA, the CDR3 is TGTGCCTGGAGTGGGACAGGGGAAAACATTCAGTACTTC. Translation gives CAWSGTGENIQYF. Together with reference TRBV30 and TRBJ2-4, the CDR3 gives the full variable domain: SQTIHQWPATLVQPVGSPLSLECTVEGTSNPNLYWYRQAAGRGLQLLFYSVGIGQISSEVPQNLSASRPQDRQFILSSKKLLLSDSGFYLCAWSGTGENIQYFGAGTRLSVL.

This clonotype was detected only a few times. The V gene is TRBV6-1, the J gene TRBJ1-4; perhaps TRBD1 as D (6 bases). CDR3 size: 13 residues. Per the germline V gene, CDR1 is MNHNS and CDR2 is SASEGT. The ends were cut back, 6 bases at V and 4 bases at J, with 9 bases in the middle. The CDR3 bases are TGTGCCAGCAGCAGGGGTTATAATGAAAAACTGTTTTTT. Protein: CASSRGYNEKLFF.

This clonotype was seen a few times. This rearrangement joins TRBV6-1 to TRBJ1-5, with D tentatively TRBD1 (5 bases). V shed 7 bases and J shed 0 bases, with 10 bases lying between them. The CDR3 totals 14 residues. Germline V lookup: CDR1 MNHNS, CDR2 SASEGT. The CDR3: CASMPRASNQPQHF. DNA of the CDR3: TGTGCCAGCATGCCCAGGGCTAGCAATCAGCCCCAGCATTTT.